This T cell receptor beta chain was observed in a study of T cells in Graves' hyperthyroidism and ophthalmopathy. TCR beta CDR3 sequences were amplified from RNA transcripts. Researchers ran a first-round RT-PCR on the TCR CDR3 using the HTBI primer set. MiXCR was run by TCRdb on the multiplex PCR reads, yielding one entry per CDR3 protein. The sample holds about 360,000 distinct CDR3 sequences, less than 15% seen once. With 4 bases removed from V and 0 bases from J, the gap between germline ends came to 11 bases. Germline V gives CDR1 KGHDR, CDR2 SFDVKD. This CDR3 is built from 16 residues. Sequenced material: blood. V is TRBV24-1 and J is TRBJ2-2; no definite D call. This clonotype originated in a man aged 25-45 years with Graves' hyperthyroidism that later progressed to Graves' ophthalmopathy. CDR3: CATSDPTEANTGELFF. For the CDR3, the DNA is TGTGCCACCAGTGACCCGACGGAAGCGAACACCGGGGAGCTGTTTTTT.